This is a list of T cell receptor beta chains from one sample in a study of blood T cell repertoires in COVID-19. Using immunoSEQ multiplex PCR, the repertoire was profiled, and TCRdb retains in-frame clones only, with some absent. Among 150,000 to 180,000 clones listed, approximately 82% were seen once. The sample was peripheral blood. These receptors were collected from a woman in her forties or fifties with acute or convalescent COVID-19. CDR3s include the opening cysteine and the closing phenylalanine or tryptophan. Each record gives: V gene, J gene, clone size, D gene, CDR3 protein, CDR3 DNA. D genes are given only for firm matches. Clone size appears in some rows only: once, few, many, or a class for an expanded clone.

TRBV11-3	TRBJ2-1	NA	NA	CASSLSPPVAGAYNEQFF	TGTGCCAGCAGCTTATCACCTCCAGTGGCGGGGGCTTACAATGAGCAGTTCTTC
TRBV6-6	TRBJ2-5	NA	NA	CASSYYGQTRDTQYF	TGTGCCAGCAGTTATTACGGCCAGACAAGAGACACCCAGTACTTC
TRBV28	TRBJ2-2	NA	NA	CASSLGGNTGELFF	TGTGCCAGCAGTTTGGGGGGAAACACCGGGGAGCTGTTTTTT
TRBV12-3/TRBV12-4	TRBJ2-5	NA	NA	CASRYRETQYF	TGTGCCAGCAGGTACAGGGAGACCCAGTACTTC
TRBV19	TRBJ2-1	NA	TRBD2	CASSTIGTSFTYNEQFF	TGTGCCAGTAGTACGATCGGGACTAGCTTCACCTACAATGAGCAGTTCTTC
TRBV5-1	TRBJ2-1	NA	TRBD1	CASSLAPRDRVGYNEQFF	TGCGCCAGCAGCTTGGCCCCCCGAGACAGGGTTGGCTACAATGAGCAGTTCTTC
TRBV19	TRBJ2-1	NA	TRBD2	CASSLAGNNEQFF	TGTGCCAGTAGCCTAGCGGGCAACAATGAGCAGTTCTTC
TRBV5-6	TRBJ1-5	few	NA	CASSLRLQPQHF	TGTGCCAGCAGCCTACGTCTTCAGCCCCAGCATTTT
TRBV24-1	TRBJ1-2	NA	TRBD1	CATSAGTGDGYGYTF	TGTGCCACCAGTGCTGGGACAGGGGATGGCTATGGCTACACCTTC
TRBV23-1	TRBJ2-3	once	TRBD2	CASSHPGLAGSADTQYF	TGCGCCAGCAGTCACCCGGGACTAGCGGGAAGCGCAGATACGCAGTATTTT
TRBV5-1	TRBJ2-1	once	NA	CASSLRRSSYNEQFF	TGCGCCAGCAGCTTGAGGAGAAGCTCCTACAATGAGCAGTTCTTC
TRBV6-5	TRBJ2-3	NA	NA	CASRPKLASSCYF	TGTGCCAGCAGACCTAAGCTAGCGTCTTCCTGCTATTTT
TRBV4-2	TRBJ2-7	NA	NA	CASSQESPSSGTGYEQYF	TGTGCCAGCAGCCAAGAAAGCCCCTCTAGCGGGACAGGATACGAGCAGTACTTC
TRBV6-5	TRBJ1-2	NA	TRBD1	CASSSGQGRGYTF	TGTGCCAGCAGTTCGGGACAGGGGAGAGGCTACACCTTC
TRBV19	TRBJ1-5	NA	TRBD1	CATNLRTGGYQPQHF	TGTGCCACCAACCTTAGGACAGGGGGCTATCAGCCCCAGCATTTT
TRBV11-1	TRBJ1-4	NA	NA	CASSQTAANEKLFF	TGTGCCAGCAGCCAGACAGCAGCTAATGAAAAACTGTTTTTT
TRBV6-5	TRBJ1-1	NA	NA	CASAQEQGQAFF	TGTGCCAGCGCACAAGAACAGGGTCAAGCTTTCTTT
TRBV7-3	TRBJ1-6	NA	NA	CASSLTGVDSPLHF	TGTGCCAGCAGCTTAACAGGGGTTGATTCACCCCTCCACTTT
TRBV28	TRBJ2-3	once	TRBD1	CASSFSIRTGDGDTQYF	TGTGCCAGCAGTTTTAGTATCCGGACAGGTGATGGAGATACGCAGTATTTT
TRBV7-8	TRBJ1-6	NA	NA	CASSLVANYNSPLHF	TGTGCCAGCAGCTTAGTAGCCAACTATAATTCACCCCTCCACTTT
TRBV6-2/TRBV6-3	TRBJ1-2	NA	NA	CASSYYTGGVNYGYTF	TGTGCCAGCAGTTATTACACCGGCGGGGTAAACTATGGCTACACCTTC
TRBV5-1	TRBJ2-2	NA	TRBD1	CASSSEQGASGELFF	TGCGCCAGCAGCTCGGAACAGGGGGCGTCCGGGGAGCTGTTTTTT
TRBV19	TRBJ2-7	NA	NA	CASSLGGQSSAKISYEQYF	TGTGCCAGTAGTCTCGGGGGACAGAGCTCCGCCAAAATATCTTACGAGCAGTACTTC
TRBV6-5	TRBJ1-6	once	NA	CASSRGLGNSPLHF	TGTGCCAGCAGCCGAGGACTGGGAAATTCACCCCTCCACTTT
TRBV24-1	TRBJ2-2	NA	TRBD2	CATSDSGGRKNTGELFF	TGTGCCACCAGTGATTCGGGGGGACGGAAGAACACCGGGGAGCTGTTTTTT
TRBV7-8	TRBJ1-1	NA	NA	CASSPRQYTEAFF	TGTGCCAGCAGCCCCAGACAGTACACTGAAGCTTTCTTT
TRBV20-1	TRBJ1-1	NA	NA	CSAGPAEAFF	TGCAGTGCGGGCCCAGCTGAAGCTTTCTTT
TRBV6-5	TRBJ1-3	few	NA	CASRRGGSSGNTIYF	TGTGCCAGCAGACGGGGGGGAAGCTCTGGAAACACCATATATTTT